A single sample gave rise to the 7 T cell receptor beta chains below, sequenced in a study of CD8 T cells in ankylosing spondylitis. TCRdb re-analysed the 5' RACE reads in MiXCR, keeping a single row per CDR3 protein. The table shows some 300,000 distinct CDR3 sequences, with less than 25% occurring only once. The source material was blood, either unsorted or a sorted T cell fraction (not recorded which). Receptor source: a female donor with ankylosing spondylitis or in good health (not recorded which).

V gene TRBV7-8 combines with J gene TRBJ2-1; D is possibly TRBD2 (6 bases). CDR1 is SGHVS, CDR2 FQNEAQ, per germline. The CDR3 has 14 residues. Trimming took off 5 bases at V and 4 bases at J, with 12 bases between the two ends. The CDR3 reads CASSLGGKYNEQFF. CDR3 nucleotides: TGTGCCAGCAGCCTCGGGGGAAAATACAATGAGCAGTTCTTC. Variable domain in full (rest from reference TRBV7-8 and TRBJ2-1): GAGVSQSPRYKVAKRGQDVALRCDPISGHVSLFWYQQALGQGPEFLTYFQNEAQLDKSGLPSDRFFAERPEGSVSTLKIQRTQQEDSAVYLCASSLGGKYNEQFFGPGTRLTVL.

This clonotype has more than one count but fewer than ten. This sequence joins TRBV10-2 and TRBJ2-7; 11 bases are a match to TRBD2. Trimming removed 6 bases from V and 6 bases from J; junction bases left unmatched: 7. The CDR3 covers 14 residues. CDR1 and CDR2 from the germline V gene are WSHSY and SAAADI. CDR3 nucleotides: TGCGCCAGCAGGAAGGAACTAGCGGGAGTCGAGCAGTACTTC. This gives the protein CASRKELAGVEQYF.

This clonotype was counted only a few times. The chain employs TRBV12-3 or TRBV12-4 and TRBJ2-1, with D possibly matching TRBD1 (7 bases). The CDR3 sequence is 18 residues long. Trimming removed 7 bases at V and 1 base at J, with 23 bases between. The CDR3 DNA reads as TGTGCCAGCACGCGACAGGGACGGGGGCTGGGTTCCTACAATGAGCAGTTCTTC. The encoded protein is CASTRQGRGLGSYNEQFF.

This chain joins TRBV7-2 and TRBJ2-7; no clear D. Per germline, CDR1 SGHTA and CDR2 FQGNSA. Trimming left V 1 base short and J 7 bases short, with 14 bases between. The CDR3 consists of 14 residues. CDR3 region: CASSLGDSQVEQYF. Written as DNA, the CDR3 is TGTGCCAGCAGCTTAGGAGACTCCCAGGTGGAGCAGTACTTC.

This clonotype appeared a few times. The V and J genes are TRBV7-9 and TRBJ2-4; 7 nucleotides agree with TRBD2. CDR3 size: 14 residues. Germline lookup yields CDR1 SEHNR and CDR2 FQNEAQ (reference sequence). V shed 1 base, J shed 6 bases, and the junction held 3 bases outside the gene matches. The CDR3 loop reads CASSLGAGTNIQYF. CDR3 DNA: TGTGCCAGCAGCTTAGGAGCGGGAACAAACATTCAGTACTTC.

CDR3 coding DNA: TGTGCCAGCAGCGAGGACAGGGGGCTCTCACCCCTCCACTTT. It translates to CASSEDRGLSPLHF. The chain couples TRBV5-6 to TRBJ1-6; TRBD1 agrees at 11 bases. CDR3 length: 14 amino acids. Germline assignment: CDR1 SGHDT and CDR2 YYEEEE. Unmatched junction bases numbered 4, after V lost 4 bases and J lost 10 bases.

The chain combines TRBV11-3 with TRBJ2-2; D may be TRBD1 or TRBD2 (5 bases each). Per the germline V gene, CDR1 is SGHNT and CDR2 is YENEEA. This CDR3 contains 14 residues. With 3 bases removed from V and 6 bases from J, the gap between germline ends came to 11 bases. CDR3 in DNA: TGTGCCAGCAGCTTCGGGACCAGATCCGGGGAGCTGTTTTTT. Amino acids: CASSFGTRSGELFF.